The 16 T cell receptor beta chains listed next were all sequenced from one sample in a study of cytomegalovirus exposure and HLA in healthy donors. Primers for the PCR totalled 60 Vbeta and 13 Jbeta. The protocol was immunoSEQ multiplex PCR, while the TCRdb copy is restricted to in-frame clones and leaves out a portion. The table has roughly 100,000 clones, around 77% seen once. The sample was PBMCs. The receptors were gathered from a woman aged 60-70 years in good health and CMV-seropositive.

About this clone itself: The same CDR3 is also encoded by other DNA sequences in this sample. The chain carries TRBV4-1 and TRBJ2-3; D not resolved. Per the germline V gene, CDR1 is MGHRA and CDR2 is YSYEKL. This CDR3 has 13 residues. V lost 1 base and J lost 1, with 3 bases in between. CDR3 nucleotides: TGCGCCAGCAGCCAAGTAGGCACAGATACGCAGTATTTT. Residues: CASSQVGTDTQYF.

J is TRBJ2-7 and V is TRBV18; D possibly corresponds to TRBD1 (6 bases). Trimming stripped 1 base from V and 2 bases from J, with 9 bases between. Per the germline V gene, CDR1 is KGHSH and CDR2 is LQKENI. The CDR3 has 14 residues. This CDR3 is CASSPRTETYEQYF. CDR3 nucleotides: TGTGCCAGCTCACCACGGACAGAAACCTACGAGCAGTACTTC.

The V and J genes are TRBV5-4 and TRBJ2-2; 14 bases are shared with TRBD2. This CDR3 has 15 residues. The ends lost 6 bases at V and 8 bases at J; junction bases unmatched: 6. Germline values: CDR1 SGHNT, CDR2 YYREEE (reference sequence). CDR3 region: CASMTSGRASGELFF. The CDR3 nucleotides are TGTGCCAGCATGACTAGCGGGAGGGCGTCGGGGGAGCTGTTTTTT.

This clone came up once. The chain carries TRBV28 and TRBJ2-5, with 12 nucleotides matching TRBD1. The J call could be wrong; TRBJ2-7 is a better fit for the DNA end. Germline V CDR1 and CDR2: MDHEN, SYDVKM. This CDR3 has 16 amino acids. CDR3: CASSVPGTGGFNEQYF. The CDR3 DNA is TGTGCCAGCAGTGTGCCGGGGACAGGGGGCTTCAACGAGCAGTACTTC.

The chain's CDR3 is CASYRVDTGELFF. The CDR3 bases are TGTGCCAGCTACAGGGTCGACACCGGGGAGCTGTTTTTT. This chain connects TRBV28 to TRBJ2-2; the D gene is possibly TRBD1 (6 bases). There are 13 residues in the CDR3. Germline CDR1 reads MDHEN; CDR2 reads SYDVKM. Trimming cost V 8 bases and J 3 bases, with 10 bases left between them.

This chain connects TRBV9 to TRBJ2-7; possible D gene TRBD1, 6 bases. This CDR3 contains 14 residues. The germline CDR1 and CDR2 sequences are SGDLS and YYNGEE. Trimming pared 0 bases from V and 5 bases from J, leaving 12 bases between. CDR3 nucleotides: TGTGCCAGCAGCGTAGACAGGGTCCCCGACGAGCAGTACTTC. Translating it yields CASSVDRVPDEQYF.

The V gene is TRBV7-3, the J gene TRBJ2-2, with D unclear. V gave up 2 bases and J gave up 7 bases, with 8 bases separating them. From germline, CDR1 is SGHTA and CDR2 FQGTGA. The CDR3 sequence is 13 residues long. In DNA, the CDR3 is TGTGCCAGCAGCTTACACAGACGCGGGGAGCTGTTTTTT. It yields the protein CASSLHRRGELFF.

This chain connects TRBV21-1 to TRBJ2-7; no check of the table's D call, TRBD2, against the DNA was made. TRBV21-1 is a listed pseudogene. The CDR3 spans 15 residues. The CDR3: CASSMGRGETYEQYF. The CDR3 coding sequence is TGTGCCAGCAGCATGGGGAGGGGCGAGACCTACGAGCAGTACTTC.

This chain connects TRBV18 to TRBJ1-5, with 8 bases that match TRBD1. CDR1 and CDR2 from the germline V gene are KGHSH and LQKENI. After removal of 3 bases from V and 0 bases from J, the junction contained 7 bases not matched to a gene. The CDR3 length is 17 residues. This CDR3 is CASSPVQGGSSNQPQHF. In DNA, the CDR3 is TGTGCCAGCTCACCGGTACAGGGGGGTAGTAGCAATCAGCCCCAGCATTTT. Using reference TRBV18 and TRBJ1-5 for the parts outside the CDR3, the full variable domain is NAGVMQNPRHLVRRRGQEARLRCSPMKGHSHVYWYRQLPEEGLKFMVYLQKENIIDESGMPKERFSAEFPKEGPSILRIQQVVRGDSAAYFCASSPVQGGSSNQPQHFGDGTRLSIL.

This clone has only a few counts. The gene calls are TRBV7-2 and TRBJ2-3, with a tentative D call TRBD2 (7 bases). The V gene lost 3 bases and the J gene lost 5 bases, with 18 bases spanning the gap. Germline CDR1 is SGHTA and CDR2 is FQGNSA. The CDR3 covers 16 residues. CDR3 nucleotides: TGTGCCAGCAGCTTTGCGGTGGGGGGGGGCCAAGATACGCAGTATTTT. Amino acids: CASSFAVGGGQDTQYF.

The chain recombines TRBV7-3 with TRBJ2-2; the D gene is possibly TRBD2 (6 bases). Trimming left V 0 bases short and J 0 bases short, with 8 bases between. The CDR3 is 16 residues long. Per the germline V gene, CDR1 is SGHTA and CDR2 is FQGTGA. The CDR3 reads CASSLTGTPNTGELFF. CDR3 in DNA: TGTGCCAGCAGCTTAACCGGGACTCCGAACACCGGGGAGCTGTTTTTT.

This sequence joins TRBV29-1 and TRBJ2-2; D uncertain. V lost 3 bases, J lost 1 base, and 3 bases lay in between. The CDR3 covers 12 residues. CDR1 is SQVTM and CDR2 is ANQGSEA in the germline V gene. As DNA, the CDR3 is TGCAGCGTTGATCTGAACACCGGGGAGCTGTTTTTT. The encoded protein is CSVDLNTGELFF.

The gene calls are TRBV18 and TRBJ1-2; 7 nucleotides align to TRBD1. Trimming removed 6 bases from V and 0 bases from J; junction bases left unmatched: 4. Germline V lookup: CDR1 KGHSH, CDR2 LQKENI. The CDR3 has 14 residues. CDR3 residues: CASSAGQSNYGYTF. The CDR3 DNA follows: TGTGCCAGCTCGGCGGGACAGTCTAACTATGGCTACACCTTC.

The V gene is TRBV4-2, the J gene TRBJ2-7; 9 bases align to TRBD2. This CDR3 comprises 16 residues. J was trimmed by 6 bases and V by 3 bases; bases with no gene match: 12. CDR1 and CDR2 (germline): LGHNA, YNFKEQ. The CDR3 DNA reads as TGTGCCAGCAGCCAGGCATTAGCGGGAGACGCGGCCGAGCAGTACTTC. Protein product: CASSQALAGDAAEQYF.

The chain links TRBV19 to TRBJ1-2; possible D gene TRBD1, 6 bases. The CDR3 is 14 amino acids. Trimming removed 9 bases from V and 2 bases from J, with 16 bases in between. Germline CDR1 reads LNHDA; CDR2 reads SQIVND (reference sequence). CDR3 in amino acids: CASTQGSSNYGYTF. The CDR3 DNA follows: TGTGCCAGCACACAGGGATCCTCAAACTATGGCTACACCTTC. Based on the CDR3 plus reference TRBV19 and TRBJ1-2, the full variable domain is DGGITQSPKYLFRKEGQNVTLSCEQNLNHDAMYWYRQDPGQGLRLIYYSQIVNDFQKGDIAEGYSVSREKKESFPLTVTSAQKNPTAFYLCASTQGSSNYGYTFGSGTRLTVV.

This chain uses TRBV6-1 with TRBJ2-2, with D perhaps TRBD2 (6 bases). The ends were cut back, 9 bases at V and 5 bases at J, with 19 bases in the middle. The CDR3 extends over 15 amino acids. Germline V gene data show CDR1 as MNHNS and CDR2 as SASEGT. Here the CDR3 DNA reads TGTGCCAGTTCCCCTCCGGGACTTCAGACCGGGGAGCTGTTTTTT. Translating gives CASSPPGLQTGELFF.